The entry that follows covers one T cell receptor beta chain sequence. Antigen specificity is unknown. Germline-derived CDR1 and CDR2 are MGHRA and YSYEKL. Trimming removed 4 bases from V and 1 base from J, with 7 bases in between. The CDR3 contains 13 residues. This table comes from immunoSEQ multiplex PCR, and its TCRdb copy is limited to in-frame clones, with some not included. The data hold about 72,000 clones, with roughly 75% observed a single time. This sample stems from a study of radiotherapy plus CTLA-4 blockade in lung cancer. Study-wide results and caveats: Reports identified early blood T cell clone dynamics, with interferon-beta, as the best response predictor.

Sample: peripheral blood, taken from a patient treated with radiotherapy plus ipilimumab. The receptor was isolated from a human donor with non-small cell lung cancer who had a complete response to radiotherapy plus ipilimumab. V and J are TRBV4-1 and TRBJ2-5; D gene uncertain. The CDR3 reads CASSRTGQETQYF. DNA of the CDR3: TGCGCCAGCAGCCGGACGGGCCAAGAGACCCAGTACTTC.